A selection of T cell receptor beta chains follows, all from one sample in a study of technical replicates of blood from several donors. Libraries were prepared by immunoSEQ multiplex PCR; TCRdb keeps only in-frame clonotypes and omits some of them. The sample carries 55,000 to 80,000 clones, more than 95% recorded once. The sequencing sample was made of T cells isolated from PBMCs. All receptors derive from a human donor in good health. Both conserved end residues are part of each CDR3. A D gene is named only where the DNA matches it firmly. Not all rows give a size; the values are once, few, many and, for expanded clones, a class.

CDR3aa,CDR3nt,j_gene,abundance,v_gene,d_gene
CASRNIAGAGELFF,TGTGCCAGCAGGAACATAGCGGGAGCCGGGGAGCTGTTTTTT,TRBJ2-2,NA,TRBV2,TRBD2
CASSLAIGTAYGYTF,TGTGCCAGCAGCTTGGCCATCGGGACAGCCTATGGCTACACCTTC,TRBJ1-2,NA,TRBV5-4,TRBD1
CASSLALGEETQYF,TGTGCCAGCAGCTTAGCATTAGGAGAAGAGACCCAGTACTTC,TRBJ2-5,NA,TRBV7-9,NA
CASSLEGRGADTQYF,TGTGCCAGCAGCTTAGAAGGGAGAGGTGCAGATACGCAGTATTTT,TRBJ2-3,NA,TRBV11-3,NA
CASSMISPPGRAGYQPQHF,TGTGCCAGTAGTATGATTTCTCCGCCGGGACGCGCGGGGTATCAGCCCCAGCATTTT,TRBJ1-5,NA,TRBV19,NA
CASTRVGGYTF,TGTGCCAGCACCAGGGTCGGGGGCTACACCTTC,TRBJ1-2,NA,TRBV2,NA
CASSSYDGGYTDTQYF,TGTGCCAGCAGCTCATATGACGGGGGTTATACAGATACGCAGTATTTT,TRBJ2-3,NA,TRBV5-6,NA
CASSNRARDEETQYF,TGTGCCAGTAGTAACAGGGCTAGAGACGAAGAGACCCAGTACTTC,TRBJ2-5,NA,TRBV19,NA
CASSPPGQGNSFEQFF,TGTGCCAGCAGCCCCCCGGGACAGGGAAATTCTTTTGAGCAGTTCTTC,TRBJ2-1,NA,TRBV7-9,TRBD1
CASSQGIIKGAQYYGYTF,TGCGCCAGCAGCCAAGGAATCATAAAGGGGGCGCAATATTATGGCTACACCTTC,TRBJ1-2,once,TRBV4-1,TRBD1
CASSQGQGGTEAFF,TGTGCCAGCAGCCAAGGTCAGGGAGGTACTGAAGCTTTCTTT,TRBJ1-1,NA,TRBV4-2,NA
CASSFRTAYEQYF,TGTGCCAGCAGTTTTAGGACAGCCTACGAGCAGTACTTC,TRBJ2-7,NA,TRBV27,NA
CASRTGNTGELFF,TGTGCCAGCAGGACAGGGAACACCGGGGAGCTGTTTTTT,TRBJ2-2,NA,TRBV5-4,NA
CASSSLRGQEGATGELFF,TGTGCCAGCAGTTCCCTTCGTGGGCAGGAGGGTGCCACCGGGGAGCTGTTTTTT,TRBJ2-2,NA,TRBV28,NA
CASIRQETDTQYF,TGTGCCAGCATTCGACAGGAGACAGATACGCAGTATTTT,TRBJ2-3,NA,TRBV2,NA
CASTSPPGLAGSSYNEQFF,TGTGCCAGTACTTCACCCCCGGGACTAGCGGGATCCTCCTACAATGAGCAGTTCTTC,TRBJ2-1,NA,TRBV19,TRBD2
CASSPGGGDVAQHF,TGTGCCAGCAGCCCCGGGGGAGGAGACGTGGCCCAGCATTTT,TRBJ1-5,NA,TRBV7-9,NA
CASSMGAGETQYF,TGTGCCAGCAGTATGGGGGCAGGGGAGACCCAGTACTTC,TRBJ2-5,NA,TRBV27,NA
CAIRPPGGGTQYF,TGTGCCATCAGGCCTCCGGGAGGAGGGACCCAGTACTTC,TRBJ2-5,NA,TRBV10-3,TRBD2
CACTSGLRAKNIQYF,TGTGCCTGTACTAGCGGACTGCGGGCCAAAAACATTCAGTACTTC,TRBJ2-4,once,TRBV7-2,TRBD2
CASSKGRGGHTDTQYF,TGTGCCAGCAGCAAAGGAAGGGGGGGCCACACAGATACGCAGTATTTT,TRBJ2-3,NA,TRBV5-4,NA
CASSSDGQELTEAFF,TGTGCCAGCAGCTCCGATGGACAGGAGCTCACTGAAGCTTTCTTT,TRBJ1-1,NA,TRBV11-3,TRBD1
CASSQTGTGNQPQHF,TGCGCCAGCAGCCAGACCGGGACAGGCAATCAGCCCCAGCATTTT,TRBJ1-5,once,TRBV4-1,TRBD1